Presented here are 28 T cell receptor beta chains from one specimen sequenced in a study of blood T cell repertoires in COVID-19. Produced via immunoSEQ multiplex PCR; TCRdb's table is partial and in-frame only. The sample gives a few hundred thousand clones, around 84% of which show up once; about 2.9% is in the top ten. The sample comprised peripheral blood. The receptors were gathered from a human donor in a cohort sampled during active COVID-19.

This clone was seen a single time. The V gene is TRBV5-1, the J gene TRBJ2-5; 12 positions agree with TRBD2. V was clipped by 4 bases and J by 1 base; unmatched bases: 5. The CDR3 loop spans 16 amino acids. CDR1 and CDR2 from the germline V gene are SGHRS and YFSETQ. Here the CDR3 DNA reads TGCGCCAGCAGCGCGACTAGCGGGGGTCTCCAAGAGACCCAGTACTTC. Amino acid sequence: CASSATSGGLQETQYF.

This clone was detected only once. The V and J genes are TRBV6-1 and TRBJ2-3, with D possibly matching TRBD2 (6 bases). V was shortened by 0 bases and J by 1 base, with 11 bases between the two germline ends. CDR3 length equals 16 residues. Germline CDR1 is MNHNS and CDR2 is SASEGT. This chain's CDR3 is CASSEAAGGGTDTQYF. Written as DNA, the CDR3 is TGTGCCAGCAGTGAAGCGGCGGGCGGGGGCACAGATACGCAGTATTTT.

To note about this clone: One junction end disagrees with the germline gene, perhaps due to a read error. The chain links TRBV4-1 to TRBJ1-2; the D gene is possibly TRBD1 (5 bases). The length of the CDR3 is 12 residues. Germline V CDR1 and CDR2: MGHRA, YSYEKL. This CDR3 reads CASSQDWTFPHF. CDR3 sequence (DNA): TGCGCCAGCAGCCAAGATTGGACATTTCCCCACTTC.

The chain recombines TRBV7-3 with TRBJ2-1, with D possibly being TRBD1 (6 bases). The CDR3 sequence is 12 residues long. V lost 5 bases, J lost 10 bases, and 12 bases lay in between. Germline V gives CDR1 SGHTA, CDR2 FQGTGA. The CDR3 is CASSKSGTEQFF. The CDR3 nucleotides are TGTGCCAGCAGCAAATCCGGGACAGAGCAGTTCTTC. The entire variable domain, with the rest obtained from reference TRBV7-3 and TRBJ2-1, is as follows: GAGVSQTPSNKVTEKGKYVELRCDPISGHTALYWYRQSLGQGPEFLIYFQGTGAADDSGLPNDRFFAVRPEGSVSTLKIQRTERGDSAVYLCASSKSGTEQFFGPGTRLTVL.

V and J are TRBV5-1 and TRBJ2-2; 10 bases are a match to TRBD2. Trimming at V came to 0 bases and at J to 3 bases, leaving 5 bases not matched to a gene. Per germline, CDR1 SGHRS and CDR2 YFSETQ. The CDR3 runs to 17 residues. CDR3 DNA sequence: TGCGCCAGCAGCTTGGGTTCTAGCGGGGGTGACACCGGGGAGCTGTTTTTT. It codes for CASSLGSSGGDTGELFF. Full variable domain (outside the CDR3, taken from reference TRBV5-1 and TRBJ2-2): KAGVTQTPRYLIKTRGQQVTLSCSPISGHRSVSWYQQTPGQGLQFLFEYFSETQRNKGNFPGRFSGRQFSNSRSEMNVSTLELGDSALYLCASSLGSSGGDTGELFFGEGSRLTVL.

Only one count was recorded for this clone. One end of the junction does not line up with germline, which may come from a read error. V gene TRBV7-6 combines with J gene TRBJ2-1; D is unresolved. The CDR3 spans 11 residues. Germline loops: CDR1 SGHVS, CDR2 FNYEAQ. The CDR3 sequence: CASSLDVTWLF. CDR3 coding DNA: TGTGCCAGCAGCTTAGATGTAACCTGGCTCTTC.

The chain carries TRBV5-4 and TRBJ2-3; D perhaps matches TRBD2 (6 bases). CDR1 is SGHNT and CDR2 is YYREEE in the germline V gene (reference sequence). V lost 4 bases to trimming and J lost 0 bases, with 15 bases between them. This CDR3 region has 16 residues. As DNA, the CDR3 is TGTGCCAGCAGCGCGGCCGGGAGAGCTAGCACAGATACGCAGTATTTT. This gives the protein CASSAAGRASTDTQYF.

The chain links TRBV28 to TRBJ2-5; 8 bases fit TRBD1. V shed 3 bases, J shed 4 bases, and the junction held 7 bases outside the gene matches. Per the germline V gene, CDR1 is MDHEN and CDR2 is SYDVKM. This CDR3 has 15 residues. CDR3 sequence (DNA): TGTGCCAGCAGTTTCTTAACAGGGGGGAGAGAGACCCAGTACTTC. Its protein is CASSFLTGGRETQYF. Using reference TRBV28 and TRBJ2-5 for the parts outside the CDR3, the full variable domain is DVKVTQSSRYLVKRTGEKVFLECVQDMDHENMFWYRQDPGLGLRLIYFSYDVKMKEKGDIPEGYSVSREKKERFSLILESASTNQTSMYLCASSFLTGGRETQYFGPGTRLLVL.

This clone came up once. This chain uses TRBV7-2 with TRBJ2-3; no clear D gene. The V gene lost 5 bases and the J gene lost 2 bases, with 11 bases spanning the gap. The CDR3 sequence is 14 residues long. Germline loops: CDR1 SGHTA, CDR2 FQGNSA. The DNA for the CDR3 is TGTGCCAGCAGCCCCGCTTACAACACAGATACGCAGTATTTT. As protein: CASSPAYNTDTQYF.

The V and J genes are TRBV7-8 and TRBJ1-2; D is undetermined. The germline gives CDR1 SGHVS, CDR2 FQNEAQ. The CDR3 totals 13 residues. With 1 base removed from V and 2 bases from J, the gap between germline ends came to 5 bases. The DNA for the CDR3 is TGTGCCAGCAGCTTAGGCAGAAACTATGGCTACACCTTC. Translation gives CASSLGRNYGYTF.

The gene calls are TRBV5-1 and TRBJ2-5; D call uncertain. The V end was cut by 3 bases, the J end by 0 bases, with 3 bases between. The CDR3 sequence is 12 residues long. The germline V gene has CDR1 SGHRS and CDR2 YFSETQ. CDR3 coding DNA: TGCGCCAGCAGCTCGTACCAAGAGACCCAGTACTTC. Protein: CASSSYQETQYF.

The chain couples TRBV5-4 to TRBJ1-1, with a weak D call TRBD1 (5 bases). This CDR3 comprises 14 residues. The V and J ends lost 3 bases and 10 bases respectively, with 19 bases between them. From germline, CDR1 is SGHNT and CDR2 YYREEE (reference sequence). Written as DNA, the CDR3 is TGTGCCAGCAGCTATGACCGGGACCCGCGGGGAGCTTTCTTT. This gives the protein CASSYDRDPRGAFF.

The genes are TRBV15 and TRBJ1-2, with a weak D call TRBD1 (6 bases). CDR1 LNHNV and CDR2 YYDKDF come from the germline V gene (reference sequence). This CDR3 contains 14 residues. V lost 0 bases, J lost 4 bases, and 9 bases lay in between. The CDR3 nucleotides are TGTGCCACCAGCAGAGATGGGACATCCTATGGCTACACCTTC. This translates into CATSRDGTSYGYTF.

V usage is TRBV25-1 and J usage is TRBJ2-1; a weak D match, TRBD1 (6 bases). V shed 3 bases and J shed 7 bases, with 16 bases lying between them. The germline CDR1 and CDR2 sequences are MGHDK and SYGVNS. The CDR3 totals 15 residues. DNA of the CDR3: TGTGCCAGCAGTGAGGGGGCAGGGCGTGGAAATGAGCAGTTCTTC. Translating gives CASSEGAGRGNEQFF. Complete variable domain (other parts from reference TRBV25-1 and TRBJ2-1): EADIYQTPRYLVIGTGKKITLECSQTMGHDKMYWYQQDPGMELHLIHYSYGVNSTEKGDLSSESTVSRIRTEHFPLTLESARPSHTSQYLCASSEGAGRGNEQFFGPGTRLTVL.

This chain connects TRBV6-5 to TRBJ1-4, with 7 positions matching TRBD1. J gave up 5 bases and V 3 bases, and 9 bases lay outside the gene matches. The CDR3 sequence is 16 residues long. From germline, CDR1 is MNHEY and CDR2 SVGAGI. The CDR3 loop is CASSYRVGTENEKLFF. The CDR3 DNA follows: TGTGCCAGCAGTTATCGGGTTGGGACAGAAAATGAAAAACTGTTTTTT.

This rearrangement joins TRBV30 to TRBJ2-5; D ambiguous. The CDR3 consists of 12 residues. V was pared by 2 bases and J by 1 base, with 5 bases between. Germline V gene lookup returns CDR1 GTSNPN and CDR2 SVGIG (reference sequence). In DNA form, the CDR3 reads TGTGCCTGGAGTCTCGGCCAAGAGACCCAGTACTTC. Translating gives CAWSLGQETQYF.

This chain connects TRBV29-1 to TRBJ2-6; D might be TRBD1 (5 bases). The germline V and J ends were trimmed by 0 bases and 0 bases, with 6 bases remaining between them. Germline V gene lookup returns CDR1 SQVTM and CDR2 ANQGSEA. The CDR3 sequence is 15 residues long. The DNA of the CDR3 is TGCAGCGTTGAAGATCAGGGCTCTGGGGCCAACGTCCTGACTTTC. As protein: CSVEDQGSGANVLTF. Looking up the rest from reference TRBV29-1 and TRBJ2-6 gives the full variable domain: SAVISQKPSRDICQRGTSLTIQCQVDSQVTMMFWYRQQPGQSLTLIATANQGSEATYESGFVIDKFPISRPNLTFSTLTVSNMSPEDSSIYLCSVEDQGSGANVLTFGAGSRLTVL.

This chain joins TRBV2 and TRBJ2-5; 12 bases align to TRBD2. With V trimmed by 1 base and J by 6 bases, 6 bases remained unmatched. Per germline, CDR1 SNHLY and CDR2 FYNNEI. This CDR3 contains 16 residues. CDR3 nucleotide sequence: TGTGCCAGCAGTGAAGGACTAGCGGGAGTGCGAAAGACCCAGTACTTC. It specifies CASSEGLAGVRKTQYF.

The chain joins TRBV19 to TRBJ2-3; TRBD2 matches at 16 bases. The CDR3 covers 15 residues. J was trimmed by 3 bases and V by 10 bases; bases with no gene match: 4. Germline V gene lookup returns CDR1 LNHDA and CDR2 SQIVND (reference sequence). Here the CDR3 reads CATGTSGRGTDTQYF. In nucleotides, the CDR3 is TGTGCCACCGGGACTAGCGGGAGGGGGACAGATACGCAGTATTTT. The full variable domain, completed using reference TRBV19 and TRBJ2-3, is DGGITQSPKYLFRKEGQNVTLSCEQNLNHDAMYWYRQDPGQGLRLIYYSQIVNDFQKGDIAEGYSVSREKKESFPLTVTSAQKNPTAFYLCATGTSGRGTDTQYFGPGTRLTVL.

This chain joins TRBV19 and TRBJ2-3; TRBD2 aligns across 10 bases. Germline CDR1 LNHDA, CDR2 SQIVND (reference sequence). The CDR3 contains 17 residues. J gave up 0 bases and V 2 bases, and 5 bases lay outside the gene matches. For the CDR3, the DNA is TGTGCCAGTAGTATACAGCTAGCGGGGGCTAGCACAGATACGCAGTATTTT. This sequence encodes CASSIQLAGASTDTQYF.

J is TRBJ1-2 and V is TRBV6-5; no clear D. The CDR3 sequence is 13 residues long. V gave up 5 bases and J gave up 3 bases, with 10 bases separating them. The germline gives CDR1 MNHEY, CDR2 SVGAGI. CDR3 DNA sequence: TGTGCCAGCAGTAGGAGGGAGGACTATGGCTACACCTTC. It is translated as CASSRREDYGYTF.

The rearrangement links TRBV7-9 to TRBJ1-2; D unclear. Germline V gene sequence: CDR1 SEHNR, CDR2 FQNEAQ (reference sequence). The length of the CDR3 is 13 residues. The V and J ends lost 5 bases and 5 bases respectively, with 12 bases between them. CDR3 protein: CASSIGSSYGYTF. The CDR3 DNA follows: TGTGCCAGCAGCATCGGGAGCTCTTATGGCTACACCTTC.

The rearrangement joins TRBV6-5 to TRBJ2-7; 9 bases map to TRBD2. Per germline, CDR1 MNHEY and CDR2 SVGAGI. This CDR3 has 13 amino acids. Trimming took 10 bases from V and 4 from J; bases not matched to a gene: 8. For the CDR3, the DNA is TGTGCCACCAGATCTAGCGGGACGTACGAGCAGTACTTC. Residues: CATRSSGTYEQYF.

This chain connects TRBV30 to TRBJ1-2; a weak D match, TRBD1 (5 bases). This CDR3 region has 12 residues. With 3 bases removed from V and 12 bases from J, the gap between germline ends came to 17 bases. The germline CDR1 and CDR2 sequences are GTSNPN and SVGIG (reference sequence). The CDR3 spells CAWSAGQYKDTF. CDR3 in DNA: TGTGCCTGGAGCGCGGGGCAGTATAAGGACACCTTC.

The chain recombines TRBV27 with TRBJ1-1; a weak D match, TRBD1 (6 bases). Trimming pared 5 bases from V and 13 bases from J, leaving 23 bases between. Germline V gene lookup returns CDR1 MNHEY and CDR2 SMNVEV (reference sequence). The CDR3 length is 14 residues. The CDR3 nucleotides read TGTGCCAGCAGTCTCCTTCCACGGACAGAATGGGTTTTCTTT. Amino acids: CASSLLPRTEWVFF.

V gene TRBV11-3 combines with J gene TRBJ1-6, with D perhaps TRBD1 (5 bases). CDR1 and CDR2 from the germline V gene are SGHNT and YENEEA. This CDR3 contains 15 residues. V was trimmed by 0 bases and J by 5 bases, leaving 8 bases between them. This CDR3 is CASSLDGGHNSPLHF. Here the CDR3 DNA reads TGTGCCAGCAGCTTAGACGGGGGTCATAATTCACCCCTCCACTTT.

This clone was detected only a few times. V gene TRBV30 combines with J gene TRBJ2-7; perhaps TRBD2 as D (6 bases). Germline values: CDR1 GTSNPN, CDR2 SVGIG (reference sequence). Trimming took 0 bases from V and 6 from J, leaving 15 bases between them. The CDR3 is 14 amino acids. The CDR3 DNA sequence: TGTGCCTGGAGTGTACGGGGGACTCAAAGCGAGCAGTACTTC. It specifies CAWSVRGTQSEQYF.

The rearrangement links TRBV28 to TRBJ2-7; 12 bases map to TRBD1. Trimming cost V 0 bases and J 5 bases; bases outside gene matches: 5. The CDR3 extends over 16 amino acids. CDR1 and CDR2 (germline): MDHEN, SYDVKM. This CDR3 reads CASSLWGTGGLNEQYF. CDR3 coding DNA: TGTGCCAGCAGTTTATGGGGGACAGGGGGCCTTAACGAGCAGTACTTC.